Sequencing of this TCR beta chain was carried out in a study of cytomegalovirus exposure and HLA in healthy donors. PCR employed 60 Vbeta and 13 Jbeta primers. Assay used: immunoSEQ multiplex PCR; TCRdb lists only in-frame clones, some missing. The sample consists of more than 110,000 clones, 75% to 80% of them appearing once. The germline gives CDR1 SQVTM, CDR2 ANQGSEA. The CDR3 consists of 13 residues. Trimming removed 6 bases from V and 0 bases from J, with 11 bases in between. Material: PBMCs. The V and J genes are TRBV29-1 and TRBJ1-1; no reliable D call. The TCR comes from a woman in her forties or fifties in good health and CMV-seronegative. DNA for the CDR3: TGCAGCGTCGCGGGCCGCATGAACACTGAAGCTTTCTTT. It is translated as CSVAGRMNTEAFF.